These 24 T cell receptor beta chains were sequenced from one sample in a study of a mutant IDH1 vaccine in newly diagnosed glioma. Time point: week 5, during vaccination. It was 300 ug of mutant IDH1 20-mer peptide that made up each vaccine dose, given with topical imiquimod. No antigens are known for them. Sequencing was performed with immunoSEQ multiplex PCR; in TCRdb, only in-frame clones are kept and a portion is missing. The table includes around 58,000 clones, about 80% detected once. The material sequenced was PBMCs, taken from a glioma patient whose treatment included an IDH1 peptide vaccine. The source is a man in his thirties or forties with glioma.

The genes are TRBV9 and TRBJ2-3; 8 positions match TRBD2. The CDR3 spans 16 residues. From germline, CDR1 is SGDLS and CDR2 YYNGEE. Trimming removed 3 bases from V and 4 bases from J; junction bases left unmatched: 10. The CDR3 spells CASSGLAGGRADTQYF. In DNA, the CDR3 is TGTGCCAGCAGCGGGCTGGCGGGGGGCCGCGCAGATACGCAGTATTTT. The full variable domain, in which reference TRBV9 and TRBJ2-3 provide the parts outside the CDR3, is DSGVTQTPKHLITATGQRVTLRCSPRSGDLSVYWYQQSLDQGLQFLIQYYNGEERAKGNILERFSAQQFPDLHSELNLSSLELGDSALYFCASSGLAGGRADTQYFGPGTRLTVL.

This clone is a singleton in its sample. The chain employs TRBV12-2 and TRBJ2-7; TRBD2, the D gene given by the table, was not confirmed from the DNA. TRBV12-2 corresponds to a pseudogene. The CDR3 length is 14 residues. The CDR3 is CASRFGDSYYEQYF. The CDR3 coding sequence is TGTGCAAGTCGCTTCGGGGATTCTTACTACGAGCAGTACTTC.

There are a few counts of this clone. CDR3 bases: TGTGCCAGCAGCCAAGAGATCAGGATTACTGAAGCTTTCTTT. Translating gives CASSQEIRITEAFF. This chain joins TRBV4-2 and TRBJ1-1; no clear D. Trimming shortened V by 0 bases and J by 5 bases, and 10 bases separated the two germline ends. CDR1 is LGHNA, CDR2 YNFKEQ, per germline. This CDR3 has 14 amino acids.

The chain carries TRBV6-5 and TRBJ2-3, with 9 bases aligning to TRBD1. V trimming: 5 bases; J trimming: 9 bases; junction bases outside the gene matches: 6. The CDR3 is made up of 13 amino acids. From germline, CDR1 is MNHEY and CDR2 SVGAGI. The CDR3 loop is CASSLSGTGTQYF. DNA for the CDR3: TGTGCCAGCAGTCTAAGTGGGACAGGGACGCAGTATTTT.

The V gene is TRBV29-1, the J gene TRBJ2-7; no reliable D call. Per germline, CDR1 SQVTM and CDR2 ANQGSEA. The V end was cut by 4 bases, the J end by 4 bases, with 8 bases between. This CDR3 has 11 amino acids. As DNA, the CDR3 is TGCAGCGTTGTCTCTCGGTACGAGCAGTACTTC. The encoded protein is CSVVSRYEQYF.

The chain joins TRBV13 to TRBJ2-3; 11 bases align to TRBD2. The junction had 8 bases not matched to a gene; V was cut back by 4 bases and J by 2 bases. Germline V CDR1 and CDR2: PRHDT, FYEKMQ (reference sequence). CDR3 length: 17 residues. The chain's CDR3 is CASSSASGGTTTDTQYF. CDR3 nucleotide sequence: TGTGCCAGCAGCTCTGCTAGCGGGGGGACTACCACAGATACGCAGTATTTT.

J is TRBJ1-2 and V is TRBV7-9; the D gene is possibly TRBD1 (6 bases). Between the trimmed V and J ends, which lost 4 bases and 3 bases, there was a span of 15 bases. The germline gives CDR1 SEHNR, CDR2 FQNEAQ (reference sequence). The CDR3 runs 15 residues. CDR3 residues: CASSSSIDRHYGYTF. The CDR3 DNA is TGTGCCAGCAGCTCCTCAATCGACAGGCACTATGGCTACACCTTC.

V gene TRBV7-6 combines with J gene TRBJ2-5, with 10 bases fitting TRBD1. This CDR3 is built from 17 residues. J was trimmed by 7 bases and V by 0 bases; bases with no gene match: 11. CDR1 and CDR2 from the germline V gene are SGHVS and FNYEAQ. The CDR3 bases are TGTGCCAGCAGCTTAGCTTTTTTGACAGGGGGCGAAGGGACCCAGTACTTC. Translated: CASSLAFLTGGEGTQYF.

This rearrangement joins TRBV5-8 to TRBJ2-7; 12 bases match TRBD1. Germline CDR1 is SGHTS and CDR2 is YDEGEE. J was trimmed by 7 bases and V by 4 bases; bases with no gene match: 9. This CDR3 is 15 amino acids long. As DNA, the CDR3 is TGTGCCAGCAGCCCATCGGGACAGGGGGCGAGGGAGCAGTACTTC. Encoded protein: CASSPSGQGAREQYF.

Written as DNA, the CDR3 is TGTGCCAGCAGCGGGGGGGAGGCAGGTTTCAATCAGCCCCAGCATTTT. Residues: CASSGGEAGFNQPQHF. The chain uses TRBV5-4 and TRBJ1-5; TRBD1 might be the D (5 bases). V was clipped by 4 bases and J by 3 bases, with 17 bases between them. The CDR3 is made up of 16 amino acids. Germline loops: CDR1 SGHNT, CDR2 YYREEE (reference sequence).

For this clone: Other nucleotide sequences in the sample specify the same CDR3. V and J are TRBV18 and TRBJ1-2; 8 bases agree with TRBD1. Germline lookup yields CDR1 KGHSH and CDR2 LQKENI. Trimming took 3 bases from V and 0 from J; bases not matched to a gene: 6. This CDR3 spans 16 amino acids. The CDR3 DNA reads as TGTGCCAGCTCACCCTTAGAGACAGGGGCTAACTATGGCTACACCTTC. Translating it yields CASSPLETGANYGYTF.

This sequence joins TRBV10-1 and TRBJ2-7; TRBD1 matches at 9 bases. The ends lost 2 bases at V and 5 bases at J; junction bases unmatched: 10. Germline CDR1 reads WNHNN; CDR2 reads SYGVQD (reference sequence). The CDR3 contains 16 residues. The CDR3 region is CASSERWTGVDHEQYF. In nucleotides, the CDR3 is TGCGCCAGCAGTGAGAGGTGGACAGGGGTGGACCACGAGCAGTACTTC.

The genes are TRBV5-4 and TRBJ2-7; no definite D call. The CDR3 has 12 residues. Germline V CDR1 and CDR2: SGHNT, YYREEE (reference sequence). V lost 2 bases, J lost 4 bases, and 7 bases lay in between. CDR3 protein: CASSLLSYEQYF. CDR3 coding DNA: TGTGCCAGCAGCTTACTCTCTTACGAGCAGTACTTC.

With regard to this clone: The sample holds other DNA sequences that translate to the same CDR3. The rearrangement uses TRBV5-1 and TRBJ1-1, with D perhaps matching TRBD1 (6 bases). CDR1 and CDR2 from the germline V gene are SGHRS and YFSETQ. V dropped 0 bases and J dropped 2 bases, with 17 bases sitting between them. There are 17 residues in the CDR3. The CDR3 is CASSLARLGGQNTEAFF. The CDR3 nucleotides read TGCGCCAGCAGCTTGGCCCGCCTCGGGGGCCAAAACACTGAAGCTTTCTTT. The whole variable domain, remainder taken from reference TRBV5-1 and TRBJ1-1, is KAGVTQTPRYLIKTRGQQVTLSCSPISGHRSVSWYQQTPGQGLQFLFEYFSETQRNKGNFPGRFSGRQFSNSRSEMNVSTLELGDSALYLCASSLARLGGQNTEAFFGQGTRLTVV.

Here the CDR3 DNA reads TGTGCCAGCAGTTACGCGAAGGACAATGAGCAGTTCTTC. Protein: CASSYAKDNEQFF. The gene calls are TRBV6-6 and TRBJ2-1; D gene ambiguous. The CDR3 sequence is 13 residues long. V was clipped by 2 bases and J by 5 bases, with 7 bases between them. Germline CDR1 is MNHNY and CDR2 is SVGAGI (reference sequence).

CDR3 DNA sequence: TGTGCCAGCAGCTTGTCCCTAGGGAAGGCTTTCTTT. It is translated as CASSLSLGKAFF. V gene TRBV5-8 combines with J gene TRBJ1-1, with D hard to call. V was clipped by 1 base and J by 11 bases, with 12 bases between them. The CDR3 contains 12 residues. CDR1 is SGHTS and CDR2 is YDEGEE in the germline V gene.

This rearrangement joins TRBV6-5 to TRBJ1-5, with 7 bases lining up with TRBD1. V lost 4 bases and J lost 2; bases outside the gene matches: 8. The CDR3 extends over 16 amino acids. Germline assignment: CDR1 MNHEY and CDR2 SVGAGI. The CDR3 sequence is CASSSQTGLGNQPQHF. For the CDR3, the DNA is TGTGCCAGCAGTTCCCAGACAGGGTTGGGCAATCAGCCCCAGCATTTT.

CDR3 residues: CASSLVPSHSPLHF. The CDR3 DNA is TGTGCCAGCAGCTTGGTTCCAAGCCATTCACCCCTCCACTTT. The genes are TRBV5-5 and TRBJ1-6; unclear D gene. Between the trimmed V and J ends, which lost 0 bases and 8 bases, there was a span of 9 bases. The germline CDR1 and CDR2 sequences are SGHKS and YYEKEE (reference sequence). CDR3 size: 14 residues.

This chain connects TRBV5-1 to TRBJ2-7; D possibly corresponds to TRBD1 (6 bases). From germline, CDR1 is SGHRS and CDR2 YFSETQ. The CDR3 is 15 amino acids. With 3 bases removed from V and 0 bases from J, the gap between germline ends came to 13 bases. This CDR3 reads CASSSGALSSYEQYF. CDR3 in DNA: TGCGCCAGCAGCTCAGGGGCCCTGAGCTCCTACGAGCAGTACTTC.

This clone was counted a few times. This chain links TRBV7-2 with TRBJ1-2; maybe TRBD1 (6 bases). This CDR3 comprises 12 residues. Germline assignment: CDR1 SGHTA and CDR2 FQGNSA. Trimming stripped 6 bases from V and 6 bases from J, with 11 bases between. The CDR3 DNA follows: TGTGCCAGCAGGCGACAGGAAGATGGCTACACCTTC. Its protein product is CASRRQEDGYTF.

This sequence joins TRBV5-4 and TRBJ1-5; D not certain. The germline V and J ends were trimmed by 1 base and 2 bases, with 7 bases remaining between them. The CDR3 extends over 14 amino acids. The germline CDR1 and CDR2 sequences are SGHNT and YYREEE (reference sequence). In nucleotides, the CDR3 is TGTGCCAGCAGCTTGTTAGAACGCAATCAGCCCCAGCATTTT. Amino acids: CASSLLERNQPQHF.

The genes are TRBV19 and TRBJ1-4, with TRBD1 matching 7 bases. The CDR3 contains 14 residues. Germline assignment: CDR1 LNHDA and CDR2 SQIVND (reference sequence). The V gene end was trimmed by 6 bases and the J gene end by 5 bases; junction bases not matched to a gene: 6. CDR3: CASRVTGDNEKLFF. The CDR3 region has the DNA TGTGCCAGTAGGGTAACAGGGGACAATGAAAAACTGTTTTTT.

The V call is TRBV29-1, the J call TRBJ1-2; 9 nucleotides agree with TRBD1. Germline CDR1 is SQVTM and CDR2 is ANQGSEA. V lost 6 bases to trimming and J lost 6 bases; unmatched junction nucleotides: 5. The CDR3 totals 12 residues. The CDR3 loop reads CSVDTGGDGYTF. In DNA, the CDR3 is TGCAGCGTCGATACAGGGGGCGATGGCTACACCTTC.

This chain connects TRBV19 to TRBJ1-2; 7 bases are a match to TRBD1. Losses at the gene ends were 3 bases for V and 8 bases for J; bases not matched to a gene: 9. Germline assignment: CDR1 LNHDA and CDR2 SQIVND (reference sequence). This CDR3 is 14 amino acids long. The CDR3 DNA reads as TGTGCCAGTAGTATCCCGGACAGGTATGGCGGCTACACCTTC. Encoded protein: CASSIPDRYGGYTF.